This T cell receptor (beta chain) is from a study of shared clonotypes between healthy human individuals. This table comes from immunoSEQ multiplex PCR, and its TCRdb copy is limited to in-frame clones, with some not included. The sample yields roughly 2.5 million clones, approximately 92% seen once. This clone was observed a few times. Germline CDR1 MNHEY, CDR2 SVGAGI. Trimming took off 2 bases at V and 0 bases at J, with 4 bases between the two ends. The CDR3 length is 13 residues. V usage is TRBV6-5 and J usage is TRBJ1-2; D remains unclear. The TCR was taken from a man aged 18 to 30 in good health. Sample: naive CD4+ T cells sorted from blood. The sample's subset: CD45RA+ positively selected. The CDR3 DNA follows: TGTGCCAGCAGTTACGGTACTAACTATGGCTACACCTTC. It is translated as CASSYGTNYGYTF.